The 21 T cell receptor beta chains presented below share a single source sample, sequenced in a study of HIV-infected children after antiretroviral therapy interruption. The treatment here: PENTA 11 planned treatment interruption arm or continuous ART arm. Unique molecular identifiers were included in an RNA-based 3' RACE TCR library. A single record per CDR3 protein comes from TCRdb applying MiXCR to the 3' RACE reads. The repertoire includes 40,000 to 55,000 distinct CDR3 sequences, around 4% of them detected once, and about 0.7% sits in the top ten. The sample here was CD45RA+ CD4+ T cells from PBMCs, pooled from several time points, taken from a donor given antiretroviral therapy, either interrupted or continuous. Regarding subset: naive CD4+ CD45RA+ CD45RO- T cells. Receptor source: a pool of human donors with HIV.

This clonotype was detected only a few times. The gene calls are TRBV29-1 and TRBJ2-3; TRBD1 or TRBD2 may be the D gene (5 bases each). Trimming took off 7 bases at V and 2 bases at J, with 16 bases between the two ends. The CDR3 loop spans 14 amino acids. Germline V lookup: CDR1 SQVTM, CDR2 ANQGSEA. The CDR3 sequence: CSARDPVPTDTQYF. The CDR3 DNA sequence: TGCAGCGCCCGGGACCCCGTTCCCACAGATACGCAGTATTTT.

This clonotype has ten or more counts. This sequence joins TRBV11-2 and TRBJ2-1; D remains ambiguous. This CDR3 is built from 15 residues. Germline assignment: CDR1 SGHAT and CDR2 FQNNGV. Trimming left V 4 bases short and J 9 bases short, with 19 bases between. This CDR3 reads CASSYPQANSGEQFF. CDR3 nucleotide sequence: TGTGCCAGCAGCTACCCCCAAGCGAACTCCGGTGAGCAGTTCTTC.

In this sample, this clonotype turned up many times. The chain joins TRBV20-1 to TRBJ2-2; D unclear. V was clipped by 4 bases and J by 3 bases, with 6 bases between them. Germline CDR1 and CDR2: DFQATT and SNEGSKA (reference sequence). This CDR3 is built from 12 residues. The CDR3 loop is CSAKLDTGELFF. For the CDR3, the DNA is TGCAGTGCTAAGCTGGACACCGGGGAGCTGTTTTTT.

In its sample, this clonotype was seen many times. CDR3 sequence: CATRRRETDTQYF. The CDR3 DNA sequence: TGTGCCACTCGCCGTAGGGAAACAGATACGCAGTATTTT. The chain employs TRBV10-3 and TRBJ2-3; D remains ambiguous. V was pared by 10 bases and J by 3 bases, with 14 bases between. This CDR3 is built from 13 residues. Germline loops: CDR1 ENHRY, CDR2 SYGVKD.

This clonotype was recorded many times. V gene TRBV11-3 combines with J gene TRBJ2-7, with D maybe TRBD1 (6 bases). The CDR3 totals 14 residues. V was clipped by 5 bases and J by 6 bases, with 17 bases between them. The germline CDR1 and CDR2 sequences are SGHNT and YENEEA. The CDR3 coding sequence is TGTGCCAGCAGCGCGTCCGGGACACCTTCCGAGCAGTACTTC. Its protein product is CASSASGTPSEQYF.

Ten or more counts support this clonotype. The chain uses TRBV3-1 and TRBJ1-2, with a possible D match to TRBD1 (5 bases). Germline CDR1 reads LGHDT; CDR2 reads YNNKEL (reference sequence). The V end lost 4 bases, the J end lost 6 bases, and 12 bases lay between the germline ends. The CDR3 spans 13 residues. CDR3: CASSPEGQNGYTF. As DNA, the CDR3 is TGTGCCAGCAGCCCGGAGGGGCAAAATGGCTACACCTTC.

In this sample, this clonotype turned up many times. The genes are TRBV4-1 and TRBJ1-4, with TRBD1 matching over 7 bases. Per germline, CDR1 MGHRA and CDR2 YSYEKL. This CDR3 comprises 16 residues. Trimming removed 6 bases from V and 3 bases from J; junction bases left unmatched: 10. The CDR3 protein is CASRITGVAANEKLFF. CDR3 DNA: TGCGCCAGCAGAATTACAGGGGTCGCCGCTAATGAAAAACTGTTTTTT.

This clonotype was seen repeatedly, ten times or more. The chain joins TRBV7-6 to TRBJ2-5; TRBD2 might be the D (6 bases). Germline CDR1 is SGHVS and CDR2 is FNYEAQ. V gave up 5 bases and J gave up 2 bases, with 15 bases separating them. CDR3 size: 15 residues. The CDR3 DNA reads as TGTGCCAGCAGCAACCCTTTTGGGGGGCAAGAGACCCAGTACTTC. Translated: CASSNPFGGQETQYF.

This clonotype was observed a handful of times. The V call is TRBV5-1, the J call TRBJ1-6, with 9 bases matching TRBD1. The CDR3 consists of 16 residues. Germline V CDR1 and CDR2: SGHRS, YFSETQ. V was pared by 5 bases and J by 7 bases, with 10 bases of the junction left unmatched. The CDR3 region has the DNA TGCGCCAGCAGGAAAACAGGGGGCGCGGAGAATTCACCCCTCCACTTT. Translating it yields CASRKTGGAENSPLHF.

By frequency in the sample, this clonotype is medium-sized. This sequence joins TRBV5-6 and TRBJ1-4; D is perhaps TRBD1 (6 bases). The germline V gene encodes CDR1 SGHDT and CDR2 YYEEEE. V lost 4 bases, J lost 8 bases, and 15 bases lay in between. The CDR3 covers 14 residues. The CDR3 sequence is CASSPGQGREKLFF. The CDR3 DNA follows: TGTGCCAGCAGCCCTGGGCAGGGGAGAGAAAAACTGTTTTTT.

This clonotype was detected ten times or more. The V call is TRBV12-3 or TRBV12-4, the J call TRBJ2-1; 7 bases fit TRBD1. The CDR3 is 15 amino acids. V lost 7 bases, J lost 6 bases, and 12 bases stayed unmatched. CDR3 sequence (DNA): TGTGCCAGCATCTTACGAGGGACAGTCTCCAATGAGCAGTTCTTC. This encodes CASILRGTVSNEQFF.

This clonotype has at least ten counts. This rearrangement joins TRBV7-3 to TRBJ2-7; D is tentatively TRBD1 or TRBD2 (5 bases each). CDR3 length: 14 amino acids. The germline V gene encodes CDR1 SGHTA and CDR2 FQGTGA. V was cut by 6 bases and J by 2 bases, with 14 bases left in between. As DNA, the CDR3 is TGTGCCAGCAGTCAAGATGGGGGTGCCTACGAGCAGTACTTC. Its translation: CASSQDGGAYEQYF. Full variable domain (remainder filled in from reference TRBV7-3 and TRBJ2-7): GAGVSQTPSNKVTEKGKYVELRCDPISGHTALYWYRQSLGQGPEFLIYFQGTGAADDSGLPNDRFFAVRPEGSVSTLKIQRTERGDSAVYLCASSQDGGAYEQYFGPGTRLTVT.

This clonotype was seen many times. The V gene is TRBV28, the J gene TRBJ2-7, with no clear D. Deletions cut 3 bases from V and 7 bases from J, with 13 bases between. Per the germline V gene, CDR1 is MDHEN and CDR2 is SYDVKM. The CDR3 totals 13 residues. CDR3 amino acids: CASSFRVGWEQYF. The CDR3 DNA reads as TGTGCCAGCAGTTTTCGTGTGGGTTGGGAGCAGTACTTC.

This clonotype was picked up many times. The V gene is TRBV4-2, the J gene TRBJ2-5; tentatively, D is TRBD2 (6 bases). Trimming removed 1 base from V and 5 bases from J, with 8 bases in between. Germline loops: CDR1 LGHNA, CDR2 YNFKEQ. The CDR3 contains 13 residues. For the CDR3, the DNA is TGTGCCAGCAGCCAAGGCGGGGCGGAGACCCAGTACTTC. This sequence encodes CASSQGGAETQYF.

This clonotype was counted many times. The chain links TRBV28 to TRBJ2-6, with a possible D match to TRBD1 (6 bases). Germline CDR1 reads MDHEN; CDR2 reads SYDVKM. V dropped 4 bases and J dropped 2 bases, with 18 bases sitting between them. The CDR3 is made up of 18 amino acids. As DNA, the CDR3 is TGTGCCAGCAGTTCTATAGTCAGGGGATCAGCTGGGGCCAACGTCCTGACTTTC. Its protein product is CASSSIVRGSAGANVLTF.

This clonotype was seen only a few times. The chain has TRBV29-1 and TRBJ2-4; 7 nucleotides align to TRBD2. This CDR3 comprises 11 residues. J lost 5 bases, V lost 7 bases, and 2 bases had no gene match. The germline V gene has CDR1 SQVTM and CDR2 ANQGSEA. CDR3 protein: CSGGGENIQYF. DNA of the CDR3: TGCAGCGGGGGAGGGGAAAACATTCAGTACTTC.

In its sample, this clonotype was seen many times. The chain employs TRBV6-5 and TRBJ2-7; no clear D gene. This CDR3 is built from 13 residues. Germline loops: CDR1 MNHEY, CDR2 SVGAGI. The ends were cut back, 2 bases at V and 2 bases at J, with 7 bases in the middle. CDR3: CASSYDGPYEQYF. CDR3 coding DNA: TGTGCCAGCAGTTACGACGGGCCCTACGAGCAGTACTTC.

This clonotype showed up just a few times. This rearrangement joins TRBV28 to TRBJ2-7, with a possible D match to TRBD1 (6 bases). Trimming pared 6 bases from V and 4 bases from J, leaving 19 bases between. CDR1 is MDHEN and CDR2 is SYDVKM in the germline V gene. The CDR3 is 15 amino acids. CDR3 region: CASSPFRDTRYEQYF. CDR3 DNA sequence: TGTGCCAGCAGCCCTTTCCGGGACACCCGTTACGAGCAGTACTTC.

In its sample, this clonotype was seen many times. V gene TRBV10-1 combines with J gene TRBJ1-3; D remains ambiguous. The CDR3 runs to 15 residues. Trimming stripped 2 bases from V and 4 bases from J, with 12 bases between. Germline V gives CDR1 WNHNN, CDR2 SYGVQD (reference sequence). CDR3 residues: CASSEVSGSGNTIYF. The DNA for the CDR3 is TGCGCCAGCAGTGAGGTTTCGGGGTCCGGAAACACCATATATTTT.

This clonotype was recorded a few times. V usage is TRBV6-4 and J usage is TRBJ1-4; 7 bases match TRBD1. The CDR3 loop spans 14 amino acids. The germline V gene has CDR1 MRHNA and CDR2 SNTAGT. With V trimmed by 6 bases and J by 5 bases, 6 bases remained unmatched. The CDR3 protein is CASRTGTENEKLFF. The CDR3 coding sequence is TGTGCCAGCAGGACGGGGACAGAGAATGAAAAACTGTTTTTT.

The V and J genes are TRBV2 and TRBJ2-1; 7 bases are a match to TRBD2. Germline V gene lookup returns CDR1 SNHLY and CDR2 FYNNEI. Unmatched junction bases numbered 4, after V lost 6 bases and J lost 2 bases. CDR3 length: 14 amino acids. CDR3 bases: TGTGCCAGCAGGGGCGGGGGAACCTACAATGAGCAGTTCTTC. Translation gives CASRGGGTYNEQFF.